Relative to its sample, the clone carrying this T cell receptor beta chain is medium-sized. Antigen: not known. This specimen comes from a study of T cells after posttransplantation cyclophosphamide. The germline gives CDR1 SEHNR, CDR2 FQNEAQ (reference sequence). With 5 bases clipped from V and 7 bases from J, the junction kept 5 bases outside the gene matches. This CDR3 has 14 amino acids. Here immunoSEQ multiplex PCR was the method, and the copy in TCRdb shows in-frame clones only, minus some. This sample has 1,500 to 2,000 clones, each found more than once. Findings and caveats of the study: Donor-recipient repertoire similarity was low at 1-2 months, rising over year one. Recipient CMV seropositivity and CMV reactivation strongly tracked TRB clonality. TRB overlap between skin or GI tissue T cells and blood was limited.

A marrow graft followed busulfan-fludarabine conditioning, with cyclophosphamide on days +3 and +4. The receptor was isolated from a female patient aged 40 to 55 who received an allogeneic stem cell transplant from a related donor, was CMV-positive, and had no GVHD. Certain T cells may be donor cells from the graft. The J gene is TRBJ1-6, the V gene TRBV7-9; 7 nucleotides match TRBD1. This sample comprised PBMCs, obtained 32 days after allogeneic stem cell transplant with posttransplant cyclophosphamide. CDR3 region: CASSIPGGNSPLHF. In nucleotides, the CDR3 is TGTGCCAGCAGCATACCAGGGGGAAATTCACCCCTCCACTTT.